One sample yielded the 27 T cell receptor beta chains listed below, sequenced in a study of T-cell reconstitution after alpha-beta-depleted transplantation in children. TCRbeta library preparation incorporated unique molecular identifiers. TCRdb used MiXCR to reprocess the PCR reads, holding one entry per CDR3 protein. The table has hundreds of thousands of distinct CDR3 sequences, about an eighth seen once; the top ten hold approximately 2%. This specimen consisted of PBMCs, mostly from graft donor cells, obtained 360 days after TCRalphabeta/CD19-depleted stem cell transplant. These receptors were obtained from a male patient between 5 and 17 years old who had a stem cell transplant for acute myeloid leukemia, so the T cells may come from the graft donor.

This clonotype showed up many times. This rearrangement joins TRBV28 to TRBJ1-2; D perhaps matches TRBD1 (6 bases). CDR1 is MDHEN and CDR2 is SYDVKM in the germline V gene. V lost 2 bases and J 8 bases, leaving 15 bases between the germline ends. The CDR3 has 14 residues. In DNA, the CDR3 is TGTGCCAGCAGTTTACTCTCAGGGGTTTGGGGCTACACCTTC. Residues: CASSLLSGVWGYTF.

J is TRBJ2-5 and V is TRBV20-1, with TRBD2 matching 8 bases. This CDR3 is 13 amino acids long. V gave up 5 bases and J gave up 5 bases; unmatched junction bases: 7. Per the germline V gene, CDR1 is DFQATT and CDR2 is SNEGSKA (reference sequence). The CDR3 sequence is CSAYRGGIETQYF. In DNA, the CDR3 is TGCAGTGCTTACCGGGGGGGCATCGAGACCCAGTACTTC.

This clonotype was counted between two and nine times. J is TRBJ2-7 and V is TRBV20-1, with D perhaps TRBD2 (5 bases). Trimming left V 1 base short and J 3 bases short, with 13 bases between. Germline V CDR1 and CDR2: DFQATT, SNEGSKA (reference sequence). The CDR3 is made up of 14 amino acids. The CDR3 loop is CSARVSGSGYEQYF. The CDR3, as DNA: TGCAGTGCTAGAGTATCTGGGAGCGGCTACGAGCAGTACTTC.

This clonotype has a handful of counts. Sequence at one end of the junction differs from germline and may be a read error. V usage is TRBV7-9 and J usage is TRBJ2-5, with D unclear. This CDR3 comprises 12 residues. CDR1 is SEHNR and CDR2 is FQNEAQ in the germline V gene (reference sequence). The CDR3 loop reads CASILALETQYF. The CDR3 DNA follows: TGTGCCAGCATCTTAGCCCTGGAGACCCAGTACTTC.

In this sample, this clonotype turned up many times. This rearrangement joins TRBV4-3 to TRBJ1-6; D call uncertain. Germline V gene data show CDR1 as LGHNA and CDR2 as YSLEER. This CDR3 spans 15 amino acids. V was shortened by 0 bases and J by 6 bases, with 9 bases between the two germline ends. The CDR3 nucleotides read TGCGCCAGCAGCCAAGATGTAGCAGTTAATTCACCCCTCCACTTT. Encoded protein: CASSQDVAVNSPLHF.

This clonotype came up a few times. V gene TRBV20-1 combines with J gene TRBJ1-4; D might be TRBD1 (5 bases). The CDR3 totals 14 residues. V lost 5 bases and J 0 bases, leaving 10 bases between the germline ends. Per germline, CDR1 DFQATT and CDR2 SNEGSKA (reference sequence). Here the CDR3 reads CSALRQPTNEKLFF. CDR3 nucleotide sequence: TGCAGTGCTTTGCGACAGCCAACTAATGAAAAACTGTTTTTT.

This clonotype showed up many times. V and J are TRBV5-1 and TRBJ2-5; possible D gene TRBD1, 6 bases. The CDR3 length is 15 residues. CDR1 and CDR2 from the germline V gene are SGHRS and YFSETQ. With 3 bases removed from V and 4 bases from J, the gap between germline ends came to 16 bases. The chain's CDR3 is CASSSPLRGAETQYF. The CDR3 coding sequence is TGCGCCAGCAGCTCCCCTCTCAGGGGCGCAGAGACCCAGTACTTC.

This clonotype was observed a handful of times. The chain carries TRBV28 and TRBJ2-5; TRBD2 agrees at 15 bases. This CDR3 is built from 18 residues. The germline V gene encodes CDR1 MDHEN and CDR2 SYDVKM. With 3 bases clipped from V and 2 bases from J, the junction kept 7 bases outside the gene matches. This CDR3 is CASSFRGLAGGFQETQYF. In nucleotides, the CDR3 is TGTGCCAGCAGTTTCAGGGGACTAGCGGGGGGATTTCAAGAGACCCAGTACTTC.

This clonotype occurred a few times. The chain recombines TRBV7-9 with TRBJ2-3; maybe TRBD2 (6 bases). Germline loops: CDR1 SEHNR, CDR2 FQNEAQ (reference sequence). The CDR3 has 15 amino acids. The V gene lost 3 bases and the J gene lost 0 bases, with 10 bases spanning the gap. The chain's CDR3 is CASSLFAGSTDTQYF. As DNA, the CDR3 is TGTGCCAGCAGCTTGTTCGCGGGAAGCACAGATACGCAGTATTTT. The variable domain in full, with the rest retrieved from reference TRBV7-9 and TRBJ2-3, is DTGVSQNPRHKITKRGQNVTFRCDPISEHNRLYWYRQTLGQGPEFLTYFQNEAQLEKSRLLSDRFSAERPKGSFSTLEIQRTEQGDSAMYLCASSLFAGSTDTQYFGPGTRLTVL.

Comment on this clonotype: Since a much larger clone is just one base distant, this may be a read error. Here the CDR3 omits its conserved ending phenylalanine or tryptophan, so a read error is the likely source. The chain joins TRBV20-1 to TRBJ2-1; 9 bases are shared with TRBD1. V lost 6 bases to trimming and J lost 4 bases; unmatched junction nucleotides: 7. This CDR3 has 14 amino acids. The germline CDR1 and CDR2 sequences are DFQATT and SNEGSKA (reference sequence). The CDR3 sequence is CSASGTGTYNEQFY. The CDR3 DNA follows: TGCAGTGCGTCCGGGACAGGGACTTACAATGAGCAGTTCTAC.

There are a few counts of this clonotype. This sequence joins TRBV20-1 and TRBJ1-5; the D gene is possibly TRBD1 (6 bases). The CDR3 totals 16 residues. The ends were cut back, 3 bases at V and 6 bases at J, with 21 bases in the middle. Germline values: CDR1 DFQATT, CDR2 SNEGSKA (reference sequence). This CDR3 is CSARFGGHSGAQPQHF. The CDR3 DNA sequence: TGCAGTGCTAGGTTTGGTGGTCATTCGGGGGCTCAGCCCCAGCATTTT.

This clonotype was counted ten times or more. This chain links TRBV30 with TRBJ2-7; D might be TRBD2 (6 bases). This CDR3 region has 14 residues. Trimming removed 5 bases from V and 3 bases from J, with 17 bases in between. Germline values: CDR1 GTSNPN, CDR2 SVGIG (reference sequence). The CDR3 coding sequence is TGTGCCTGGTCCTCCGGGACGGGGGACTACGAGCAGTACTTC. This encodes CAWSSGTGDYEQYF.

This clonotype was counted a few times. The chain combines TRBV29-1 with TRBJ2-1; 14 bases map to TRBD2. Germline loops: CDR1 SQVTM, CDR2 ANQGSEA. The CDR3 runs to 17 residues. With V trimmed by 2 bases and J by 7 bases, 10 bases remained unmatched. DNA for the CDR3: TGCAGCGTTGAACGGACTAGCGGGAGGTCTTTTTTTAATGAGCAGTTCTTC. It translates to CSVERTSGRSFFNEQFF.

The V gene is TRBV5-1, the J gene TRBJ1-1; the D is unclear. The CDR3 has 14 residues. In germline, CDR1 is SGHRS, CDR2 YFSETQ. V lost 4 bases to trimming and J lost 11 bases, with 21 bases between them. For the CDR3, the DNA is TGCGCCAGCAGCCCCCAGCCTTGGCCCCAGGAGGCTTTCTTT. Amino acid sequence: CASSPQPWPQEAFF.

This clonotype was found many times. This rearrangement joins TRBV14 to TRBJ2-3; the match to TRBD2 covers 7 bases. The length of the CDR3 is 17 residues. Trimming took 3 bases from V and 4 from J; bases not matched to a gene: 13. In germline, CDR1 is SGHDN, CDR2 FVKESK. Written as DNA, the CDR3 is TGTGCCAGCAGCCATGTTCATAGGGCGGGAGTGCCAGATACGCAGTATTTT. Amino acids: CASSHVHRAGVPDTQYF. Variable domain in full (rest from reference TRBV14 and TRBJ2-3): EAGVTQFPSHSVIEKGQTVTLRCDPISGHDNLYWYRRVMGKEIKFLLHFVKESKQDESGMPNNRFLAERTGGTYSTLKVQPAELEDSGVYFCASSHVHRAGVPDTQYFGPGTRLTVL.

This clonotype was found many times. The V gene is TRBV7-6, the J gene TRBJ2-7; the match to TRBD1 covers 8 bases. CDR1 and CDR2 (germline): SGHVS, FNYEAQ. The CDR3 consists of 16 residues. V lost 5 bases and J lost 4; bases outside the gene matches: 13. The CDR3 nucleotides are TGTGCCAGCAGCATACGTCCCGGGACAGGCCAGTACGAGCAGTACTTC. Protein sequence: CASSIRPGTGQYEQYF. Variable domain in full (rest from reference TRBV7-6 and TRBJ2-7): GAGVSQSPRYKVTKRGQDVALRCDPISGHVSLYWYRQALGQGPEFLTYFNYEAQQDKSGLPNDRFSAERPEGSISTLTIQRTEQRDSAMYRCASSIRPGTGQYEQYFGPGTRLTVT.

In its sample, this clonotype was seen many times. V and J are TRBV29-1 and TRBJ2-2, with a weak D call TRBD1 (6 bases). CDR3 length equals 14 residues. V lost 6 bases to trimming and J lost 0 bases, with 11 bases between them. Germline CDR1 SQVTM, CDR2 ANQGSEA. The CDR3 here is CSVPGHTNTGELFF. CDR3 bases: TGCAGCGTCCCGGGACATACGAACACCGGGGAGCTGTTTTTT.

A few counts support this clonotype. V is TRBV15 and J is TRBJ2-7; D remains ambiguous. V was trimmed by 10 bases and J by 6 bases, leaving 19 bases between them. CDR1 and CDR2 (germline): LNHNV, YYDKDF (reference sequence). This CDR3 has 13 amino acids. The CDR3 DNA reads TGTGCCAGCCGCCTTCCGCCGCTTGGCGAGCAGTACTTC. Its protein product is CASRLPPLGEQYF.

The gene calls are TRBV15 and TRBJ2-7; 13 nucleotides agree with TRBD2. The CDR3 is 14 amino acids. The V and J ends lost 0 bases and 10 bases, in that order; junction bases with no gene match: 3. The germline V gene has CDR1 LNHNV and CDR2 YYDKDF (reference sequence). The CDR3 bases are TGTGCCACCAGCAGAGATATGGGACTAGCGGGACAGTACTTC. Its protein is CATSRDMGLAGQYF.

The chain carries TRBV7-2 and TRBJ1-1, with 8 positions matching TRBD1. Per germline, CDR1 SGHTA and CDR2 FQGNSA. CDR3 length: 18 amino acids. J lost 5 bases, V lost 0 bases, and 14 bases had no gene match. The CDR3 DNA reads as TGTGCCAGCAGCTTAGCCACTCGGGGACAGGCCCGAACGACTGAAGCTTTCTTT. Protein sequence: CASSLATRGQARTTEAFF.

This clonotype was picked up many times. The V gene is TRBV7-8, the J gene TRBJ2-7; D is uncertain. The CDR3 length is 14 residues. Germline lookup yields CDR1 SGHVS and CDR2 FQNEAQ. V dropped 0 bases and J dropped 0 bases, with 6 bases sitting between them. In DNA form, the CDR3 reads TGTGCCAGCAGCTTAGCGGTCTCCTCCTACGAGCAGTACTTC. Its translation: CASSLAVSSYEQYF.

This chain uses TRBV7-9 with TRBJ2-7; D possibly corresponds to TRBD2 (6 bases). With 1 base removed from V and 7 bases from J, the gap between germline ends came to 14 bases. This CDR3 is 14 amino acids long. Per germline, CDR1 SEHNR and CDR2 FQNEAQ (reference sequence). The CDR3: CASSLDLALGEQYF. The CDR3 DNA is TGTGCCAGCAGCTTAGACCTAGCGCTTGGGGAGCAGTACTTC. Full variable domain (outside the CDR3, taken from reference TRBV7-9 and TRBJ2-7): DTGVSQNPRHKITKRGQNVTFRCDPISEHNRLYWYRQTLGQGPEFLTYFQNEAQLEKSRLLSDRFSAERPKGSFSTLEIQRTEQGDSAMYLCASSLDLALGEQYFGPGTRLTVT.

V and J are TRBV24-1 and TRBJ2-3; TRBD2 matches 13 bases. The CDR3 has 17 residues. V lost 7 bases to trimming and J lost 3 bases; unmatched junction nucleotides: 9. In germline, CDR1 is KGHDR, CDR2 SFDVKD. In nucleotides, the CDR3 is TGTGCCACCAGGGGGACTAGCGGGGACTCTAGAACAGATACGCAGTATTTT. Translation: CATRGTSGDSRTDTQYF.

This clonotype has just a few counts. This chain joins TRBV11-2 and TRBJ2-7; 12 nucleotides align to TRBD2. Per the germline V gene, CDR1 is SGHAT and CDR2 is FQNNGV. The CDR3 extends over 19 amino acids. With V trimmed by 4 bases and J by 6 bases, 19 bases remained unmatched. The CDR3 bases are TGTGCCAGCAGCTCACCAACACTCGGGGCTAGCGGGAGGGTGGGCGAGCAGTACTTC. Amino acid sequence: CASSSPTLGASGRVGEQYF.

This clonotype showed up just a few times. The rearrangement uses TRBV7-2 and TRBJ2-7, with TRBD2 identical over 8 bases. The length of the CDR3 is 13 residues. V shed 3 bases, J shed 4 bases, and the junction held 2 bases outside the gene matches. Germline CDR1 and CDR2: SGHTA and FQGNSA. In DNA form, the CDR3 reads TGTGCCAGCAGCTTCCAGCGGGAGTACGAGCAGTACTTC. Amino acids: CASSFQREYEQYF.

This clonotype was picked up a small number of times. The chain employs TRBV29-1 and TRBJ1-5, with TRBD1 identical over 10 bases. The CDR3 consists of 14 residues. Trimming took 6 bases from V and 4 from J; bases not matched to a gene: 6. Germline CDR1 and CDR2: SQVTM and ANQGSEA. Here the CDR3 reads CSVAGTGVNQPQHF. The DNA of the CDR3 is TGCAGCGTCGCCGGGACAGGGGTAAATCAGCCCCAGCATTTT.

At least ten counts were recorded for this clonotype. This chain links TRBV12-3 or TRBV12-4 with TRBJ2-2; tentative D call: TRBD2 (7 bases). V lost 5 bases and J 4 bases, leaving 14 bases between the germline ends. The CDR3 sequence is 15 residues long. The CDR3 nucleotides are TGTGCCAGCAGTCTCCTTAGGGGGGGCACCGGGGAGCTGTTTTTT. It yields the protein CASSLLRGGTGELFF.